The 20 T cell receptor beta chains in this list originate from one sample, sequenced in a study of tumour-infiltrating T cells in Burkitt lymphoma. Clones were sequenced by immunoSEQ multiplex PCR, and TCRdb holds only the in-frame ones, with some missing. This table holds 45,000 to 60,000 clones, more than 25% found once. The sequenced sample was tumor tissue. These receptor sequences come from a human donor with Burkitt lymphoma.

This clone was observed a handful of times. The CDR3 loop reads CASSDRDNQPQHF. CDR3 DNA sequence: TGTGCCAGCAGTGACCGTGACAATCAGCCCCAGCATTTT. V usage is TRBV25-1 and J usage is TRBJ1-5; D is uncertain. The length of the CDR3 is 13 residues. Germline CDR1 reads MGHDK; CDR2 reads SYGVNS. V lost 3 bases and J lost 3, with 6 bases in between.

The V and J genes are TRBV4-1 and TRBJ2-5; maybe TRBD2 (7 bases). Germline V gene sequence: CDR1 MGHRA, CDR2 YSYEKL. Trimming pared 3 bases from V and 6 bases from J, leaving 20 bases between. The CDR3 is 16 amino acids. This chain's CDR3 is CASSHVSGGQAQTQYF. The DNA for the CDR3 is TGCGCCAGCAGCCACGTTTCGGGGGGCCAGGCCCAGACCCAGTACTTC.

The chain joins TRBV7-2 to TRBJ2-5; D is possibly TRBD2 (5 bases). The CDR3 contains 15 residues. Trimming removed 4 bases from V and 5 bases from J, with 17 bases in between. Per germline, CDR1 SGHTA and CDR2 FQGNSA. CDR3 DNA: TGTGCCAGCAGCTCCCCACTAGTCGGGGTGGAGACCCAGTACTTC. Its translation: CASSSPLVGVETQYF.

The chain combines TRBV11-2 with TRBJ1-6; no clear D gene. The CDR3 runs 12 residues. V shed 4 bases and J shed 8 bases, with 6 bases lying between them. Germline V gene sequence: CDR1 SGHAT, CDR2 FQNNGV. The DNA of the CDR3 is TGTGCCAGCAGCTCACTTGATTCACCCCTCCACTTT. Amino acid sequence: CASSSLDSPLHF.

This clone has more than one count but fewer than ten. This chain links TRBV4-2 with TRBJ2-1; TRBD2 matches at 8 bases. The CDR3 sequence is 15 residues long. The V gene's germline CDR1 is LGHNA and CDR2 YNFKEQ. V shed 3 bases, J shed 5 bases, and the junction held 6 bases outside the gene matches. The CDR3, as DNA: TGTGCCAGCAGCCACTCAGCGGGGGCCGACAATGAGCAGTTCTTC. It is translated as CASSHSAGADNEQFF.

The rearrangement links TRBV6-1 to TRBJ2-3; a possible D gene is TRBD1 (6 bases). Trimming pared 10 bases from V and 4 bases from J, leaving 15 bases between. CDR3 size: 13 residues. Germline-derived CDR1 and CDR2 are MNHNS and SASEGT. The CDR3 sequence: CAIRRGTADTQYF. Written as DNA, the CDR3 is TGTGCCATCCGAAGGGGGACCGCAGATACGCAGTATTTT.

This clone has more than one count but fewer than ten. This rearrangement joins TRBV5-4 to TRBJ2-2; 11 bases match TRBD2. This CDR3 is 15 amino acids long. Germline V lookup: CDR1 SGHNT, CDR2 YYREEE (reference sequence). After removal of 4 bases from V and 7 bases from J, the junction contained 6 bases not matched to a gene. The CDR3 DNA is TGTGCCAGCAGCGTAGCGGGGGGGGTCGACGGGGAGCTGTTTTTT. Translated: CASSVAGGVDGELFF. Full variable domain (remainder filled in from reference TRBV5-4 and TRBJ2-2): ETGVTQSPTHLIKTRGQQVTLRCSSQSGHNTVSWYQQALGQGPQFIFQYYREEENGRGNFPPRFSGLQFPNYSSELNVNALELDDSALYLCASSVAGGVDGELFFGEGSRLTVL.

CDR3 DNA: TGCGCCAGCAGCCAAGATCCGGGACTAGCCGGGGCCGATGAGCAGTTCTTC. This sequence encodes CASSQDPGLAGADEQFF. The genes are TRBV4-1 and TRBJ2-1, with 9 bases fitting TRBD2. Germline V gene sequence: CDR1 MGHRA, CDR2 YSYEKL. The CDR3 sequence is 17 residues long. Trimming took 0 bases from V and 8 from J; bases not matched to a gene: 11.

DNA for the CDR3: TGCGCCAGCAGCTCGGGGACAAACTATGGCTACACCTTC. It specifies CASSSGTNYGYTF. The chain couples TRBV5-1 to TRBJ1-2; a possible D gene is TRBD1 (6 bases). This CDR3 spans 13 amino acids. V was clipped by 3 bases and J by 2 bases, with 8 bases between them. Per the germline V gene, CDR1 is SGHRS and CDR2 is YFSETQ.

This rearrangement joins TRBV20-1 to TRBJ2-5; a possible D gene is TRBD1 (5 bases). This CDR3 region has 11 residues. Trimming removed 8 bases at V and 5 bases at J, with 12 bases between. The germline CDR1 and CDR2 sequences are DFQATT and SNEGSKA (reference sequence). CDR3 bases: TGCAGTTCAAGGGGAAGGGAGACCCAGTACTTC. Protein: CSSRGRETQYF.

This clone was picked up a small number of times. The chain is built from TRBV2 and TRBJ2-3; a possible D gene is TRBD1 (6 bases). CDR1 and CDR2 (germline): SNHLY, FYNNEI. This CDR3 contains 15 residues. Between the trimmed V and J ends, which lost 5 bases and 3 bases, there was a span of 15 bases. The CDR3, as DNA: TGTGCCAGCAGTTCAGGGGTCCCCGGGACAGATACGCAGTATTTT. Translating it yields CASSSGVPGTDTQYF.

This clone was recorded a few times. The J gene is TRBJ1-1, the V gene TRBV5-1; a possible D gene is TRBD1 (6 bases). This CDR3 comprises 15 residues. V shed 3 bases and J shed 1 base, with 13 bases lying between them. Germline V lookup: CDR1 SGHRS, CDR2 YFSETQ. The CDR3 region is CASSSNPRGNTEAFF. The CDR3 DNA follows: TGCGCCAGCAGCTCGAACCCCAGGGGGAACACTGAAGCTTTCTTT.

The chain couples TRBV7-8 to TRBJ1-6; possible D gene TRBD1, 6 bases. This CDR3 is 15 amino acids long. V was pared by 5 bases and J by 10 bases, with 18 bases between. Germline V gene sequence: CDR1 SGHVS, CDR2 FQNEAQ. CDR3 residues: CASSRSGTFESPLHF. CDR3 in DNA: TGTGCCAGCAGCCGGTCGGGGACATTTGAGTCACCCCTCCACTTT.

This clone was seen once. V is TRBV11-2 and J is TRBJ2-3, with a tentative D call TRBD2 (6 bases). Trimming took 6 bases from V and 8 from J, leaving 15 bases between them. CDR3 size: 13 residues. Germline CDR1 and CDR2: SGHAT and FQNNGV. The CDR3 spells CASSHFRDSTQYF. CDR3 nucleotides: TGTGCCAGCAGTCACTTCCGGGACTCTACGCAGTATTTT.

The chain carries TRBV2 and TRBJ2-7, with a possible D match to TRBD2 (6 bases). With 10 bases removed from V and 7 bases from J, the gap between germline ends came to 14 bases. Germline V CDR1 and CDR2: SNHLY, FYNNEI. There are 11 residues in the CDR3. CDR3 protein: CATAGFEEQYF. CDR3 nucleotides: TGTGCCACCGCGGGGTTTGAGGAGCAGTACTTC.

The rearrangement joins TRBV7-7 to TRBJ2-3; 9 bases agree with TRBD2. The CDR3 is 14 amino acids. Germline V CDR1 and CDR2: SSHAT, FNYEAQ (reference sequence). The V segment lost 5 bases and the J segment 5 bases; nucleotides outside the gene matches: 5. The CDR3 region is CASSRGLAGDTQYF. DNA for the CDR3: TGTGCCAGCAGCCGGGGACTAGCTGGAGATACGCAGTATTTT. Full variable domain (missing parts from reference TRBV7-7 and TRBJ2-3): GAGVSQSPRYKVTKRGQDVTLRCDPISSHATLYWYQQALGQGPEFLTYFNYEAQPDKSGLPSDRFSAERPEGSISTLTIQRTEQRDSAMYRCASSRGLAGDTQYFGPGTRLTVL.

In DNA, the CDR3 is TGTGCCAGCAGTGACTACGGACAAACAACTAATGAAAAACTGTTTTTT. Protein: CASSDYGQTTNEKLFF. This chain joins TRBV6-1 and TRBJ1-4, with D perhaps matching TRBD1 (5 bases). The V and J ends lost 3 bases and 0 bases respectively, with 11 bases between them. The length of the CDR3 is 16 residues. In germline, CDR1 is MNHNS, CDR2 SASEGT.

This clone was seen only a few times. The rearrangement uses TRBV5-1 and TRBJ2-1; no reliable D call. Germline V lookup: CDR1 SGHRS, CDR2 YFSETQ. V lost 0 bases, J lost 4 bases, and 5 bases lay in between. This CDR3 is 13 amino acids long. CDR3 sequence (DNA): TGCGCCAGCAGCTTGGGGGGTTACAATGAGCAGTTCTTC. Translation: CASSLGGYNEQFF.

This clone has more than one count but fewer than ten. V usage is TRBV2 and J usage is TRBJ2-7; 7 positions match TRBD1. J gave up 3 bases and V 8 bases, and 7 bases lay outside the gene matches. The CDR3 sequence is 13 residues long. Per the germline V gene, CDR1 is SNHLY and CDR2 is FYNNEI. Written as DNA, the CDR3 is TGTGCCAGCGGTAACAGGGGACGCTACGAGCAGTACTTC. This sequence encodes CASGNRGRYEQYF.

This clone was observed a handful of times. The chain employs TRBV7-9 and TRBJ2-3; no definite D call. Trimming pared 3 bases from V and 6 bases from J, leaving 16 bases between. CDR3 length equals 15 residues. CDR1 SEHNR and CDR2 FQNEAQ come from the germline V gene (reference sequence). The CDR3 bases are TGTGCCAGCAGCTTCCTGTTAAGGGTGTTGGATACGCAGTATTTT. It specifies CASSFLLRVLDTQYF. The full variable domain, in which reference TRBV7-9 and TRBJ2-3 provide the parts outside the CDR3, is DTGVSQNPRHKITKRGQNVTFRCDPISEHNRLYWYRQTLGQGPEFLTYFQNEAQLEKSRLLSDRFSAERPKGSFSTLEIQRTEQGDSAMYLCASSFLLRVLDTQYFGPGTRLTVL.